The next 22 T cell receptor beta chains were all read from a single sample in a study of T cell clones after liver transplantation. Repertoires were generated with immunoSEQ multiplex PCR, while TCRdb's copy carries only in-frame clones and drops some. The table lists fewer than 85,000 clones, roughly 83% of them singletons, with over 2.5% in the top ten. The sample in question was CD4+ T cells from blood, obtained at the 22-month timepoint. The source of these receptors is a human patient who received a liver transplant. Some T cells may have originated in the graft donor.

The J gene is TRBJ1-4, the V gene TRBV4-3; D is possibly TRBD1 (5 bases). This CDR3 is 14 amino acids long. The V end was cut by 2 bases, the J end by 3 bases, with 7 bases between. Germline V gene data show CDR1 as LGHNA and CDR2 as YSLEER. The DNA of the CDR3 is TGCGCCAGCAGCCAAAGAGGGGCTAATGAAAAACTGTTTTTT. Residues: CASSQRGANEKLFF.

The genes are TRBV2 and TRBJ2-6; no definite D call. CDR1 and CDR2 (germline): SNHLY, FYNNEI. The ends were cut back, 7 bases at V and 0 bases at J, with 19 bases in the middle. The CDR3 covers 18 residues. In DNA, the CDR3 is TGTGCCAGCATGGGTTGGGGAAAGGCTCTCTCTGGGGCCAACGTCCTGACTTTC. This sequence encodes CASMGWGKALSGANVLTF.

This clone came up once. The chain combines TRBV4-1 with TRBJ1-2; D possibly corresponds to TRBD1 (6 bases). Germline V lookup: CDR1 MGHRA, CDR2 YSYEKL. CDR3 size: 16 residues. V lost 4 bases to trimming and J lost 6 bases, with 21 bases between them. The chain's CDR3 is CASSRRPGVEGDGYTF. The CDR3 bases are TGCGCCAGCAGCCGGAGGCCAGGGGTTGAGGGAGATGGCTACACCTTC.

V and J are TRBV4-1 and TRBJ2-5; TRBD2 aligns across 10 bases. Germline CDR1 MGHRA, CDR2 YSYEKL. V dropped 1 base and J dropped 2; count of bases not matched to a gene: 7. This CDR3 region has 17 residues. The chain's CDR3 is CASSQVPSGGTQETQYF. As DNA, the CDR3 is TGCGCCAGCAGCCAAGTACCTAGCGGGGGCACACAAGAGACCCAGTACTTC.

The gene calls are TRBV5-1 and TRBJ2-7, with 7 bases identical to TRBD2. The CDR3 spans 15 residues. Germline trimming cut 1 base from V and 6 bases from J; bases unmatched to any gene: 10. From germline, CDR1 is SGHRS and CDR2 YFSETQ. In DNA, the CDR3 is TGCGCCAGCAGCTTGTCCCCCGACGGGGGGTTCGAGCAGTACTTC. Encoded protein: CASSLSPDGGFEQYF.

J is TRBJ1-2 and V is TRBV6-1; 7 bases line up with TRBD1. CDR1 and CDR2 from the germline V gene are MNHNS and SASEGT. Trimming took 4 bases from V and 4 from J; bases not matched to a gene: 6. This CDR3 is 14 amino acids long. DNA of the CDR3: TGTGCCAGCAGTGCCTTGACAGGGCCCTATGGCTACACCTTC. Its translation: CASSALTGPYGYTF.

The rearrangement links TRBV19 to TRBJ1-5; no clear D. Germline V lookup: CDR1 LNHDA, CDR2 SQIVND (reference sequence). This CDR3 is built from 15 residues. The V end was cut by 8 bases, the J end by 0 bases, with 14 bases between. The CDR3 protein is CASETTPYSNQPQHF. The CDR3 DNA follows: TGTGCCAGTGAAACGACCCCCTATAGCAATCAGCCCCAGCATTTT.

The chain employs TRBV18 and TRBJ2-2; D unresolved. The CDR3 has 14 residues. Trimming took off 3 bases at V and 6 bases at J, with 11 bases between the two ends. Germline V gives CDR1 KGHSH, CDR2 LQKENI. In DNA, the CDR3 is TGTGCCAGCTCACCGCCCTCCCCGCCCGGGGAGCTGTTTTTT. This translates into CASSPPSPPGELFF.

CDR3 in DNA: TGTGCCAGCAGCGCGGGGCGCGGGTCTACTGAAGCTTTCTTT. Protein product: CASSAGRGSTEAFF. J is TRBJ1-1 and V is TRBV7-2; D might be TRBD1 (5 bases). Germline V CDR1 and CDR2: SGHTA, FQGNSA. The CDR3 is 14 amino acids. V was cut by 5 bases and J by 5 bases, with 15 bases left in between.

About this clone itself: At one end the junction does not follow the germline gene, possibly because of a read error. J is TRBJ2-2 and V is TRBV7-7; TRBD2 is a possible D gene (5 bases). This CDR3 is built from 13 residues. The germline V gene encodes CDR1 SSHAT and CDR2 FNYEAQ (reference sequence). CDR3 region: CASSLEEAGELFF. CDR3 coding DNA: TGTGCTAGCAGCTTGGAGGAGGCCGGGGAGCTGTTTTTT.

The gene calls are TRBV18 and TRBJ1-2; perhaps TRBD1 as D (5 bases). V shed 5 bases and J shed 8 bases, with 15 bases lying between them. The CDR3 is made up of 13 amino acids. CDR1 KGHSH and CDR2 LQKENI come from the germline V gene. Written as DNA, the CDR3 is TGTGCCAGCTCAGGGGACGGGACTGAGGGCTACACCTTC. It yields the protein CASSGDGTEGYTF.

In this sample, this clone turned up once. The V gene is TRBV11-3, the J gene TRBJ2-1; TRBD1 might be the D (5 bases). CDR1 and CDR2 (germline): SGHNT, YENEEA. The V gene lost 5 bases and the J gene lost 10 bases, with 18 bases spanning the gap. This CDR3 has 14 amino acids. CDR3 residues: CASSLQRRGAEQFF. CDR3 nucleotide sequence: TGTGCCAGCAGCCTACAGCGAAGGGGTGCGGAGCAGTTCTTC.

V usage is TRBV7-2 and J usage is TRBJ1-2; possible D gene TRBD1, 5 bases. CDR3 length: 13 residues. V shed 5 bases and J shed 3 bases, with 10 bases lying between them. Germline V gives CDR1 SGHTA, CDR2 FQGNSA. The CDR3 reads CASSRDRYYGYTF. CDR3 nucleotides: TGTGCCAGCAGCCGGGACCGTTACTATGGCTACACCTTC.

This clone was found a few times. The chain combines TRBV18 with TRBJ1-6; tentative D call: TRBD1 (6 bases). Between the trimmed V and J ends, which lost 4 bases and 6 bases, there was a span of 16 bases. CDR3 length: 16 amino acids. Germline CDR1 reads KGHSH; CDR2 reads LQKENI. The CDR3, as DNA: TGTGCCAGCTCACGGGACACCTCGTCCGGTAATTCACCCCTCCACTTT. This translates into CASSRDTSSGNSPLHF.

This clone was detected once. In the same sample, other DNA sequences code for this CDR3. J is TRBJ1-1 and V is TRBV11-2; maybe TRBD1 (5 bases). CDR3 length equals 13 residues. The germline V gene encodes CDR1 SGHAT and CDR2 FQNNGV. Between the trimmed V and J ends, which lost 4 bases and 6 bases, there was a span of 12 bases. The CDR3 spells CASSSQGGPEAFF. For the CDR3, the DNA is TGTGCCAGCAGCTCGCAGGGTGGGCCTGAAGCTTTCTTT.

This clone was counted between two and nine times. The rearrangement joins TRBV20-1 to TRBJ1-1; D gene uncertain. Germline values: CDR1 DFQATT, CDR2 SNEGSKA (reference sequence). This CDR3 spans 11 amino acids. The V and J ends lost 5 bases and 4 bases respectively, with 8 bases between them. CDR3 amino acids: CSARWGTEAFF. CDR3 DNA: TGCAGTGCTCGGTGGGGCACTGAAGCTTTCTTT.

The V and J genes are TRBV6-6 and TRBJ1-3; D unresolved. The CDR3 runs 14 residues. V lost 8 bases and J 0 bases, leaving 11 bases between the germline ends. CDR1 and CDR2 (germline): MNHNY, SVGAGI (reference sequence). In nucleotides, the CDR3 is TGTGCCAGCTCAATAGAGAGCTCTGGAAACACCATATATTTT. It encodes CASSIESSGNTIYF.

In DNA, the CDR3 is TGTGCCAGCCGTCTGACAGGGCGGAATCAGCCCCAGCATTTT. This gives the protein CASRLTGRNQPQHF. The J gene is TRBJ1-5, the V gene TRBV19; TRBD1 matches at 7 bases. The V gene's germline CDR1 is LNHDA and CDR2 SQIVND (reference sequence). The CDR3 length is 14 residues. V lost 9 bases and J lost 4; bases outside the gene matches: 9.

This clone turned up a few times. The chain combines TRBV28 with TRBJ1-2; D call uncertain. The CDR3 has 14 amino acids. Germline loops: CDR1 MDHEN, CDR2 SYDVKM. V was clipped by 3 bases and J by 5 bases, with 13 bases between them. The DNA for the CDR3 is TGTGCCAGCAGTTTCGGGGAGGGAGGTTATGGCTACACCTTC. This gives the protein CASSFGEGGYGYTF.

This sequence joins TRBV7-9 and TRBJ2-7; 7 bases are shared with TRBD1. This CDR3 has 11 amino acids. The V and J ends lost 7 bases and 5 bases, in that order; junction bases with no gene match: 2. Germline loops: CDR1 SEHNR, CDR2 FQNEAQ (reference sequence). The CDR3: CASTGTDEQYF. The CDR3 DNA reads TGTGCCAGCACCGGGACAGACGAGCAGTACTTC.

This sequence joins TRBV7-9 and TRBJ2-5; no firm D call. Germline V gene data show CDR1 as SEHNR and CDR2 as FQNEAQ (reference sequence). The CDR3 has 17 amino acids. Deletions cut 4 bases from V and 0 bases from J, with 18 bases between. The CDR3: CASSSDRWLPYQETQYF. CDR3 DNA sequence: TGTGCCAGCAGCTCCGATCGATGGCTACCGTACCAAGAGACCCAGTACTTC.

The rearrangement uses TRBV5-4 and TRBJ2-1, with D possibly called TRBD1 or TRBD2 (5 bases each). The CDR3 is 13 residues long. Germline CDR1 is SGHNT and CDR2 is YYREEE (reference sequence). V lost 5 bases and J 10 bases, leaving 16 bases between the germline ends. CDR3 residues: CASRPGTRSEQFF. In nucleotides, the CDR3 is TGTGCCAGCAGGCCCGGGACCCGAAGCGAGCAGTTCTTC.